This T cell receptor beta chain originates from a study of shared clonotypes between healthy human individuals. Study-level findings and limits: Donor scarcity curtailed the genetic and exposure-history diversity represented herein.

Clones were read by immunoSEQ multiplex PCR, and TCRdb kept only the in-frame ones, dropping some. Seen here are roughly 490,000 clones, roughly four fifths observed once, and the top ten hold 10% to 15%. In the case of this clone: Its antigen is unidentified.

V lost 0 bases and J lost 7, with 19 bases in between. Germline CDR1 reads SGDLS; CDR2 reads YYNGEE. The CDR3 is made up of 17 amino acids. Donors, healthy HIV-negative adults, lacked recent acute infections or vaccinations. Donors were Caucasian adults residing in Nashville, Tennessee, USA. The sequenced sample consisted of PBMCs. This receptor was obtained from a woman in her 40s in good health. Some clones in this sample may be carry-over from other donors' samples. The chain recombines TRBV9 with TRBJ2-2; a possible D gene is TRBD1 (5 bases). CDR3 coding DNA: TGTGCCAGCAGCGTAGGAGGAAGGGGATCCATAGGCGGGGAGCTGTTTTTT. Translation gives CASSVGGRGSIGGELFF.